This T cell receptor beta chain is drawn from a study of shared clonotypes between healthy human individuals. As originally analysed: ImmunoSEQ supplied junction-only sequences lacking quality scores, so filtering was different. Some clones are missing from TCRdb's copy, which holds only in-frame ones; the method was immunoSEQ multiplex PCR. That table is the source of V, J and clone size, and D and trimming were worked out from the DNA. The data show roughly 2,000,000 clones, less than 95% seen once. Terminally differentiated effector memory CD45RA+ cells were excluded by CCR7 positive selection of CD45RO-negative cells. Donors, without exception, were Caucasian adults residing in Nashville, Tennessee. The germline V gene encodes CDR1 SGHRS and CDR2 YFSETQ. V lost 0 bases, J lost 8 bases, and 9 bases lay in between. This CDR3 comprises 13 residues.

The chain carries TRBV5-1 and TRBJ2-4; D unresolved. This clonotype originated in a man aged 18 to 35 in good health. What was sequenced was naive CD8+ T cells sorted from blood. In DNA form, the CDR3 reads TGCGCCAGCAGCTTGGGCCGAGGAGACATTCAGTACTTC. This codes for CASSLGRGDIQYF. Based on the CDR3 plus reference TRBV5-1 and TRBJ2-4, the full variable domain is KAGVTQTPRYLIKTRGQQVTLSCSPISGHRSVSWYQQTPGQGLQFLFEYFSETQRNKGNFPGRFSGRQFSNSRSEMNVSTLELGDSALYLCASSLGRGDIQYFGAGTRLSVL.